This T cell receptor beta chain was identified in a study of OX40 agonist ivuxolimab in advanced cancers. Study background: Participants averaged approximately 60 years of age (range about 23 to 79) and were 82.7% male.

CDR1 and CDR2 from the germline V gene are KGHSH and LQKENI. This CDR3 comprises 15 residues. Trimming cost V 3 bases and J 7 bases, with 16 bases left between them. Profiling relied on immunoSEQ multiplex PCR, and the TCRdb table lists in-frame clones only, not all of them. The sample holds some 55,000 clones, roughly 84% seen once. On this clone: The antigen is unknown.

General observations from the study: In general, CD8+ T cells held more expanded clones than CD4+ did, on average.

Systemic immunosuppression or autoimmune disease history was grounds to exclude patients. The TCR sequence derives from an adult with an advanced solid tumor such as melanoma, head and neck, liver or kidney cancer. The chain links TRBV18 to TRBJ2-1, with D possibly TRBD2 on 5 matching bases. The source material was CD4+ or CD8+ T cells sorted from blood, sampled in a trial of the OX40 agonist ivuxolimab. CDR3 sequence reads: CASSPITARGNEQFF. CDR3 DNA: TGTGCCAGCTCACCTATAACGGCGAGAGGGAATGAGCAGTTCTTC.